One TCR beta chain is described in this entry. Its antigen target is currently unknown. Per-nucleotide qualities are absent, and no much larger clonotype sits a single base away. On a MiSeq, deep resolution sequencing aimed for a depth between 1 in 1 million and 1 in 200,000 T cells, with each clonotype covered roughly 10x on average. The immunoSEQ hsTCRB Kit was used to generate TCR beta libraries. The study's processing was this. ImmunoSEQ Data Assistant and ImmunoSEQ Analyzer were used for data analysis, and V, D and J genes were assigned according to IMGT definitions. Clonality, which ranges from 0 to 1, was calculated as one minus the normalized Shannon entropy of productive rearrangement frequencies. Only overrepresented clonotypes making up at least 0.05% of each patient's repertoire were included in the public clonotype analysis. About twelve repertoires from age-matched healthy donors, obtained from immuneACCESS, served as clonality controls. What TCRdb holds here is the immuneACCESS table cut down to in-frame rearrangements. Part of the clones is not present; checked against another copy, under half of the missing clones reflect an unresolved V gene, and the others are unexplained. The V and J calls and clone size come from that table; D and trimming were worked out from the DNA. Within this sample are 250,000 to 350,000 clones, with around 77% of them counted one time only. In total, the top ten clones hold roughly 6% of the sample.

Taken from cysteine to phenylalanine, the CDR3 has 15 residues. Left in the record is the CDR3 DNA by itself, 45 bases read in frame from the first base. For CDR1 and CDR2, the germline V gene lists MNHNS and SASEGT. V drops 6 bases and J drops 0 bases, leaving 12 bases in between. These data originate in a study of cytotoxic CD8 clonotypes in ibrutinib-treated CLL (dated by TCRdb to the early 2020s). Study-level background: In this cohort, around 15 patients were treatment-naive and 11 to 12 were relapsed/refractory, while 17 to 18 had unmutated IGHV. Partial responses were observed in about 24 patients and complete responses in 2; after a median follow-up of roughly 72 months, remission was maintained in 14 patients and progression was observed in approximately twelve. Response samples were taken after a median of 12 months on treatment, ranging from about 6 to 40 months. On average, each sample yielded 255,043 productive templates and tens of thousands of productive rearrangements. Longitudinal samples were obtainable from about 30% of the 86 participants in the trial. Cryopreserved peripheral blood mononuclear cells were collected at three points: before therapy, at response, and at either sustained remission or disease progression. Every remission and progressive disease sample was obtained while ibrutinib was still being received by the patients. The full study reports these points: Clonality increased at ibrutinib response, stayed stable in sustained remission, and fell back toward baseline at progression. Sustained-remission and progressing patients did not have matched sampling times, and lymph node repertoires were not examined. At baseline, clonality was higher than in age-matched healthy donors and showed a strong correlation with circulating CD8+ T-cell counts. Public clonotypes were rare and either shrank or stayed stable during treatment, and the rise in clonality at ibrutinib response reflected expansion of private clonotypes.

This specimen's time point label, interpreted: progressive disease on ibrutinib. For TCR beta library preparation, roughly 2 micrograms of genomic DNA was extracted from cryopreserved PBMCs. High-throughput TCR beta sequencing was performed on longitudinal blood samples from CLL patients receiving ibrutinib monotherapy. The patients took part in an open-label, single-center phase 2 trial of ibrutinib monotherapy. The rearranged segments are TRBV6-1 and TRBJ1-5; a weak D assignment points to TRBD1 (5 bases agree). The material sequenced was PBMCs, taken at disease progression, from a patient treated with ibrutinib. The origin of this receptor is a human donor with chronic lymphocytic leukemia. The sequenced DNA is TGTGCCAGCAGCCGCATGGGGGTTAGCAATCAGCCCCAGCATTTT. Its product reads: CASSRMGVSNQPQHF.